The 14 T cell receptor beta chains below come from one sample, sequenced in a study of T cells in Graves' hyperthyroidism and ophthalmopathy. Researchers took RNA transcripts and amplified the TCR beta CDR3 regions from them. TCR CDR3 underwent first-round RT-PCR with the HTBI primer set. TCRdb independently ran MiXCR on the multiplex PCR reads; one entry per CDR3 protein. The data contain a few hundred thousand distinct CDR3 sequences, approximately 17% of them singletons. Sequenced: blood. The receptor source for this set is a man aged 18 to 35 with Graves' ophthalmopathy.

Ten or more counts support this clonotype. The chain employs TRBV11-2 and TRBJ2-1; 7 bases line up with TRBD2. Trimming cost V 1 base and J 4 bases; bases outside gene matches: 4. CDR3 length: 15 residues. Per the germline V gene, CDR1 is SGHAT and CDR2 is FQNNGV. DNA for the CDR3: TGTGCCAGCAGCTTAGCTGGGGAGGGGTACAATGAGCAGTTCTTC. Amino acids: CASSLAGEGYNEQFF.

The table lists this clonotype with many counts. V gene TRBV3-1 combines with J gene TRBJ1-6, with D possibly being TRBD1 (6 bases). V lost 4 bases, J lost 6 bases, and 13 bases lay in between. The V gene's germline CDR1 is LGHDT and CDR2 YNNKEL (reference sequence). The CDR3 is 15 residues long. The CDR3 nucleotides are TGTGCCAGCAGCCCCGGGACACAGATTAATTCACCCCTCCACTTT. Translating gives CASSPGTQINSPLHF.

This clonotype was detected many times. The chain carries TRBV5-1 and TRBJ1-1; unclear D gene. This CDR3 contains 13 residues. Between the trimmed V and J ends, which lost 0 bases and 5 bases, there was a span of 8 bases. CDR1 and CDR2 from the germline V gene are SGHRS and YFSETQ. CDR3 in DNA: TGCGCCAGCAGCTTGGCCGGGGTTACTGAAGCTTTCTTT. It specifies CASSLAGVTEAFF.

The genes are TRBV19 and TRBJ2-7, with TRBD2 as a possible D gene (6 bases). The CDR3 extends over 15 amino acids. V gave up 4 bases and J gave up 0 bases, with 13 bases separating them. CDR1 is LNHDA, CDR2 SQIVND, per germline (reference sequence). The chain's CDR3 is CASSTYSGTSYEQYF. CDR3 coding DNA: TGTGCCAGTAGTACATATAGCGGTACCTCCTACGAGCAGTACTTC.

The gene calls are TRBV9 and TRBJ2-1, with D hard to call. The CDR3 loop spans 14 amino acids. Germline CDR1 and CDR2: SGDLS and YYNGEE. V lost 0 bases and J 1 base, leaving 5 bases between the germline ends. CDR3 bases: TGTGCCAGCAGCGTAGAAACTTCCTACAATGAGCAGTTCTTC. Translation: CASSVETSYNEQFF.

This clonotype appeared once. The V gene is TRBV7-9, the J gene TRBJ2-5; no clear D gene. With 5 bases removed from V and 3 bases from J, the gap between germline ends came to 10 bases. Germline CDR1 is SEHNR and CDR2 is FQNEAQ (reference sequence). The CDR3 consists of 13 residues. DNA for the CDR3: TGTGCCAGCAGCCACCCACAAGAAGAGACCCAGTACTTC. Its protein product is CASSHPQEETQYF. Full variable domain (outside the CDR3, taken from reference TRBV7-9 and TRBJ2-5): DTGVSQNPRHKITKRGQNVTFRCDPISEHNRLYWYRQTLGQGPEFLTYFQNEAQLEKSRLLSDRFSAERPKGSFSTLEIQRTEQGDSAMYLCASSHPQEETQYFGPGTRLLVL.

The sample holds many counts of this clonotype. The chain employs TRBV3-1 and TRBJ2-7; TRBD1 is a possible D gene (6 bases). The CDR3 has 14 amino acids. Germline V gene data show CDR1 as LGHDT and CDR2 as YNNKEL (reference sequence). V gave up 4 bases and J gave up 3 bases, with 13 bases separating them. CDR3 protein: CASSRGTFGYEQYF. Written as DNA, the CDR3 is TGTGCCAGCAGCCGGGGGACATTTGGCTACGAGCAGTACTTC.

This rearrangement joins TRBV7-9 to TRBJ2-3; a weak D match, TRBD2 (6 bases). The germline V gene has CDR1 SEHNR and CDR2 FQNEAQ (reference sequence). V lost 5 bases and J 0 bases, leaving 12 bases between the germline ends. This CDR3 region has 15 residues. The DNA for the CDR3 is TGTGCCAGCAGCCCGGGACTGCCTAGCACAGATACGCAGTATTTT. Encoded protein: CASSPGLPSTDTQYF.

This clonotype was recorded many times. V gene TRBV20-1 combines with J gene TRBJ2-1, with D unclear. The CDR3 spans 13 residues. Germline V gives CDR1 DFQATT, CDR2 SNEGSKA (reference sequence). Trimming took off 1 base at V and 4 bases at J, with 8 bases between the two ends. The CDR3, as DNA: TGCAGTGCTAGAGCGATAGAATACAATGAGCAGTTCTTC. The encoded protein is CSARAIEYNEQFF.

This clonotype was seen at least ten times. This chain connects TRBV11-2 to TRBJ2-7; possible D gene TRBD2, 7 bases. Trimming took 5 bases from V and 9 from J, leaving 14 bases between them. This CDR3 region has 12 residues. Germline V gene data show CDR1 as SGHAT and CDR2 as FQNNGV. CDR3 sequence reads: CASSQNREGQYF. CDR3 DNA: TGTGCCAGCAGCCAAAACAGGGAGGGGCAGTACTTC.

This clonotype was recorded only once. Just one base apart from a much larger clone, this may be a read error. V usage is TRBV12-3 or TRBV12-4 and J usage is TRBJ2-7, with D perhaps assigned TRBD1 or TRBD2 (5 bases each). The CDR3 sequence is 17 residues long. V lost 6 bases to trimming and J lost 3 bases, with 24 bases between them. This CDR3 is CASSPSGRGERIYEQYF. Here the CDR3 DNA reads TGTGCCAGCAGCCCTTCAGGTAGGGGAGAGAGGATCTACGAGCAGTACTTC.

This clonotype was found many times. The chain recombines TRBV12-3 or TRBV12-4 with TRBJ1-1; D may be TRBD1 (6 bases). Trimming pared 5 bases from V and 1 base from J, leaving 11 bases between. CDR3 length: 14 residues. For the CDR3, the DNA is TGTGCCAGCAGTCCTTGGACAGAGAACACTGAAGCTTTCTTT. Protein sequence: CASSPWTENTEAFF.

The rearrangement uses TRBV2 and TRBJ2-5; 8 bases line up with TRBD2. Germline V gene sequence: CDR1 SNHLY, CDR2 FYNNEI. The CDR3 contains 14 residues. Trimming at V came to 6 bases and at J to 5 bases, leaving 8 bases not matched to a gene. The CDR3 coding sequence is TGTGCCAGCAGCGTAGGCGGGGGGATGGAGACCCAGTACTTC. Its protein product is CASSVGGGMETQYF.

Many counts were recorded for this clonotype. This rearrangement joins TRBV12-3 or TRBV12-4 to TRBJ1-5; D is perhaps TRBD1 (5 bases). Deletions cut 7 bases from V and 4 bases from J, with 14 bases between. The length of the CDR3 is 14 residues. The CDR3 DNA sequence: TGTGCCAGCACCCCCCAAGGGGAAAATCAGCCCCAGCATTTT. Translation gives CASTPQGENQPQHF.